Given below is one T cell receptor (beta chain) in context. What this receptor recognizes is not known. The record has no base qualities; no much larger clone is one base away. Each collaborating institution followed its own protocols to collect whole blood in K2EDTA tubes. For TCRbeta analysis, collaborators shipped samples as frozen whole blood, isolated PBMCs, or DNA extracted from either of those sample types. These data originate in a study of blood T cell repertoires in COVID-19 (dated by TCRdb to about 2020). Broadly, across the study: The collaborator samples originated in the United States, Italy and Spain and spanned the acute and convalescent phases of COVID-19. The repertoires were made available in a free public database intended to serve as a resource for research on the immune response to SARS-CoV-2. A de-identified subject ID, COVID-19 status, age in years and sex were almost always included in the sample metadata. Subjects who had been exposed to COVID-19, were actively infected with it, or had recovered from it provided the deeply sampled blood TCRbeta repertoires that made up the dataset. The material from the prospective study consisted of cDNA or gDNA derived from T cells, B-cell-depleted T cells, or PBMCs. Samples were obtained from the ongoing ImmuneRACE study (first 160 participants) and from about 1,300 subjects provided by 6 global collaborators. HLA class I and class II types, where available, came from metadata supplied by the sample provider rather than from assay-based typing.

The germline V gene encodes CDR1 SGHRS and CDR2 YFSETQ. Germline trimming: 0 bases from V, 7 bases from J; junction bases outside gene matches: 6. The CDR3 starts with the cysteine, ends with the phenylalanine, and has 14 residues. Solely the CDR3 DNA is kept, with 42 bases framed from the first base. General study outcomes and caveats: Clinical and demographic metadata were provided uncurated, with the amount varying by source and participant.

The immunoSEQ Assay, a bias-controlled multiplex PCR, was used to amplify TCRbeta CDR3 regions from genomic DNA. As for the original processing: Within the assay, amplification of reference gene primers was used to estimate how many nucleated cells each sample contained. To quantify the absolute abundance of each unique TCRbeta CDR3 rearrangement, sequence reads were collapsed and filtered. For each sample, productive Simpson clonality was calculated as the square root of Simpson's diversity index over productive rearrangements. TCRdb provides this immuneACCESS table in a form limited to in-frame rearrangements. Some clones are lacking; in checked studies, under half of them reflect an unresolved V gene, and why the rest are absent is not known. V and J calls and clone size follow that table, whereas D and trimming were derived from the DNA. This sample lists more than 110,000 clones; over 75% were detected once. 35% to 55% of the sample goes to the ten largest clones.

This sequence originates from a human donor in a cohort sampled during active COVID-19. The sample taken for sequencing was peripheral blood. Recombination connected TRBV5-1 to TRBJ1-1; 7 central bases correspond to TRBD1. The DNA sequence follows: TGCGCCAGCAGCTTGGACAGGGGCGGTTTTGAAGCTTTCTTT. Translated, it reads CASSLDRGGFEAFF.